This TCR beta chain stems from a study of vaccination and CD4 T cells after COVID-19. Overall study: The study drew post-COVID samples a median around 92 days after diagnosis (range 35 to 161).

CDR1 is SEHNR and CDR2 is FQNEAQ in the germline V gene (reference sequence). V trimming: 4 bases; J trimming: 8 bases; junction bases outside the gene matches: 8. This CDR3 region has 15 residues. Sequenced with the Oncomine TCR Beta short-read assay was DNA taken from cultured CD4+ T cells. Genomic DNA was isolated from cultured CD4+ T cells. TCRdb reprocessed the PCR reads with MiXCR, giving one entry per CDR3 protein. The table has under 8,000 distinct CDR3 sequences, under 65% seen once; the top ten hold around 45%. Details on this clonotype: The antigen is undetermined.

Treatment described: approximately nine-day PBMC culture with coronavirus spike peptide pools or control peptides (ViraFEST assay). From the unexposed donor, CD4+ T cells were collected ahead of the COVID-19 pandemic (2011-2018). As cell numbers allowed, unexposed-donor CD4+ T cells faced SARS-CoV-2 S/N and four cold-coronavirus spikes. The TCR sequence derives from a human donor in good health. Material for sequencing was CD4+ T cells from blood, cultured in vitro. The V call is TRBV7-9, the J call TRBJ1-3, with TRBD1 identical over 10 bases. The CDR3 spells CASSSPRTGGYTIYF. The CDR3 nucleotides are TGTGCCAGCAGCTCTCCTCGGACAGGGGGGTACACCATATATTTT. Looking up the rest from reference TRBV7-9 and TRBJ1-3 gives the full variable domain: DTGVSQNPRHKITKRGQNVTFRCDPISEHNRLYWYRQTLGQGPEFLTYFQNEAQLEKSRLLSDRFSAERPKGSFSTLEIQRTEQGDSAMYLCASSSPRTGGYTIYFGEGSWLTVV.